The 21 T cell receptor beta chains below were found in one sample sequenced in a study of blood T cell repertoires in COVID-19. The repertoire was sequenced with immunoSEQ multiplex PCR; TCRdb's copy has only in-frame clones and lacks some. This sample has 380,000 or so clones, with 85% to 90% found just once. The specimen was PBMCs or T cells enriched from blood (not recorded which). Receptor source: a woman aged 25 to 39 with acute COVID-19.

V gene TRBV9 combines with J gene TRBJ1-2, with unresolved D. Trimming removed 0 bases at V and 5 bases at J, with 20 bases between. CDR1 is SGDLS and CDR2 is YYNGEE in the germline V gene. The length of the CDR3 is 17 residues. The CDR3 DNA follows: TGTGCCAGCAGCGTAGCTAAGGGAGCTCCCCAACCTTATGGCTACACCTTC. Its protein product is CASSVAKGAPQPYGYTF.

This sequence joins TRBV5-1 and TRBJ1-1, with TRBD1 matching 8 bases. Germline V gene sequence: CDR1 SGHRS, CDR2 YFSETQ. This CDR3 is built from 14 residues. V was pared by 0 bases and J by 6 bases, with 4 bases of the junction left unmatched. The CDR3 sequence: CASSLGQGAAEAFF. In DNA form, the CDR3 reads TGCGCCAGCAGCTTGGGGCAGGGGGCGGCTGAAGCTTTCTTT.

The chain employs TRBV11-2 and TRBJ1-2; D remains ambiguous. The CDR3 is 14 residues long. The V gene's germline CDR1 is SGHAT and CDR2 FQNNGV. V was shortened by 1 base and J by 2 bases, with 8 bases between the two germline ends. The CDR3 protein is CASSLVSGNYGYTF. The CDR3 DNA reads TGTGCCAGCAGCTTAGTTTCCGGGAACTATGGCTACACCTTC.

The J gene is TRBJ1-1, the V gene TRBV5-1, with D possibly matching TRBD1 (5 bases). CDR1 and CDR2 from the germline V gene are SGHRS and YFSETQ. The CDR3 has 12 amino acids. V was trimmed by 4 bases and J by 6 bases, leaving 10 bases between them. The CDR3 reads CASSITGAEAFF. DNA for the CDR3: TGCGCCAGCAGCATAACGGGGGCTGAAGCTTTCTTT.

The chain couples TRBV19 to TRBJ1-2; D gene uncertain. With 9 bases removed from V and 4 bases from J, the gap between germline ends came to 9 bases. The CDR3 contains 11 residues. The germline CDR1 and CDR2 sequences are LNHDA and SQIVND (reference sequence). The CDR3 here is CASRDPYGYTF. CDR3 DNA: TGTGCCAGCCGCGATCCCTATGGCTACACCTTC.

The gene calls are TRBV30 and TRBJ1-2, with D unclear. Deletions cut 1 base from V and 5 bases from J, with 14 bases between. The length of the CDR3 is 14 residues. The germline CDR1 and CDR2 sequences are GTSNPN and SVGIG (reference sequence). The CDR3 sequence: CAWSARVVAYGYTF. CDR3 nucleotide sequence: TGTGCCTGGAGTGCCCGGGTGGTGGCTTATGGCTACACCTTC.

The chain recombines TRBV5-6 with TRBJ2-2, with TRBD1 identical over 12 bases. The CDR3 loop spans 15 amino acids. CDR1 and CDR2 (germline): SGHDT, YYEEEE. With 4 bases clipped from V and 5 bases from J, the junction kept 3 bases outside the gene matches. The CDR3: CASSRDRGRTGELFF. The CDR3 DNA reads as TGTGCCAGCAGCAGGGACAGGGGGCGAACCGGGGAGCTGTTTTTT.

The gene calls are TRBV7-3 and TRBJ2-6; TRBD1 agrees at 11 bases. V shed 5 bases and J 1 base; nucleotides not matched to a gene: 4. CDR1 SGHTA and CDR2 FQGTGA come from the germline V gene. The CDR3 runs to 17 residues. CDR3: CASSRRDRGSGANVLTF. CDR3 DNA sequence: TGTGCCAGCAGCCGCCGGGACAGGGGGTCTGGGGCCAACGTCCTGACTTTC.

The V gene is TRBV6-5, the J gene TRBJ2-6; D is perhaps TRBD2 (7 bases). Trimming pared 7 bases from V and 2 bases from J, leaving 12 bases between. The CDR3 loop spans 15 amino acids. Germline V gene lookup returns CDR1 MNHEY and CDR2 SVGAGI. The DNA of the CDR3 is TGTGCCAGCACTCGGGGGGCGACTGGGGCCAACGTCCTGACTTTC. Protein: CASTRGATGANVLTF.

V and J are TRBV24-1 and TRBJ2-3; a possible D gene is TRBD1 (6 bases). The length of the CDR3 is 14 residues. Trimming took 3 bases from V and 2 from J, leaving 8 bases between them. CDR1 is KGHDR, CDR2 SFDVKD, per germline. CDR3 bases: TGTGCCACCAGTGATGCAGGGGCCACAGATACGCAGTATTTT. Its protein product is CATSDAGATDTQYF.

This clone was found once. The chain carries TRBV3-1 (or the pseudogene TRBV3-2) and TRBJ1-2, with TRBD1 matching over 9 bases. V shed 4 bases, J shed 12 bases, and the junction held 6 bases outside the gene matches. This CDR3 spans 12 amino acids. Looked up from germline, CDR1 is LGHDT and CDR2 is YNNKEL (reference sequence). The CDR3 sequence: CASSRGQGMNTF. The CDR3 nucleotides are TGTGCCAGCAGCCGGGGACAGGGCATGAACACCTTC.

The chain combines TRBV10-2 with TRBJ1-3, with D unresolved. Germline CDR1 and CDR2: WSHSY and SAAADI. Between the trimmed V and J ends, which lost 6 bases and 0 bases, there was a span of 15 bases. This CDR3 comprises 16 residues. CDR3 in amino acids: CASSLQMGISGNTIYF. For the CDR3, the DNA is TGCGCCAGCAGCCTCCAGATGGGCATCTCTGGAAACACCATATATTTT.

The table lists this clone with a count of one. The J gene is TRBJ1-4, the V gene TRBV29-1; D possibly corresponds to TRBD1 (6 bases). Deletions cut 5 bases from V and 7 bases from J, with 14 bases between. The CDR3 is made up of 13 amino acids. Germline values: CDR1 SQVTM, CDR2 ANQGSEA. In DNA, the CDR3 is TGCAGCGTTATGACAGGAACGCGTGAAAAACTGTTTTTT. This gives the protein CSVMTGTREKLFF.

Here the CDR3 reads CASSSRVKSTDTQYF. CDR3 sequence (DNA): TGTGCCAGCAGTTCCAGGGTTAAGTCGACAGATACGCAGTATTTT. The chain has TRBV5-8 and TRBJ2-3; D perhaps matches TRBD1 (5 bases). Germline values: CDR1 SGHTS, CDR2 YDEGEE. V was clipped by 5 bases and J by 3 bases, with 16 bases between them. The CDR3 consists of 15 residues.

CDR3 DNA sequence: TGTGCCAGCAGCTCGGAGCCTGGTTACGAGCAGTACTTC. Residues: CASSSEPGYEQYF. The genes are TRBV5-4 and TRBJ2-7; no clear D. V was clipped by 3 bases and J by 4 bases, with 11 bases between them. Looked up from germline, CDR1 is SGHNT and CDR2 is YYREEE (reference sequence). This CDR3 comprises 13 residues.

This sequence joins TRBV7-2 and TRBJ1-5, with TRBD1 as a possible D gene (6 bases). The CDR3 loop spans 17 amino acids. Trimming stripped 5 bases from V and 0 bases from J, with 17 bases between. Germline V gene lookup returns CDR1 SGHTA and CDR2 FQGNSA. Here the CDR3 DNA reads TGTGCCAGCAGCCCTCAATCCAGGGGCAATAGCAATCAGCCCCAGCATTTT. This encodes CASSPQSRGNSNQPQHF.

The J gene is TRBJ2-3, the V gene TRBV7-2, with 13 bases aligning to TRBD2. Unmatched junction bases numbered 2, after V lost 1 base and J lost 1 base. The CDR3 is made up of 17 amino acids. From germline, CDR1 is SGHTA and CDR2 FQGNSA. The CDR3 DNA is TGTGCCAGCAGCTTAGGGACTAGCGGGGGCCGCACAGATACGCAGTATTTT. Translating gives CASSLGTSGGRTDTQYF.

The chain uses TRBV7-2 and TRBJ1-1; 7 positions agree with TRBD1. Germline-derived CDR1 and CDR2 are SGHTA and FQGNSA. There are 14 residues in the CDR3. V gave up 4 bases and J gave up 4 bases; unmatched junction bases: 6. The CDR3 region has the DNA TGTGCCAGCAGCTGGCTGACAGGGCCCACTGAAGCTTTCTTT. Translating gives CASSWLTGPTEAFF.

This chain uses TRBV24-1 with TRBJ2-1, with 7 bases lining up with TRBD2. J gave up 2 bases and V 4 bases, and 7 bases lay outside the gene matches. Germline V CDR1 and CDR2: KGHDR, SFDVKD. This CDR3 region has 16 residues. CDR3 nucleotides: TGTGCCACCAGTGAGGTAGCGGGCCAACCCTACAATGAGCAGTTCTTC. The encoded protein is CATSEVAGQPYNEQFF.

The chain carries TRBV19 and TRBJ1-5; maybe TRBD1 (6 bases). Germline V gives CDR1 LNHDA, CDR2 SQIVND (reference sequence). V was trimmed by 8 bases and J by 7 bases, leaving 15 bases between them. CDR3 size: 13 residues. The CDR3 nucleotides read TGTGCCAGTCGTTACAGGGTGGGCCAGCCCCAGCATTTT. This codes for CASRYRVGQPQHF.

The J gene is TRBJ1-1, the V gene TRBV3-1 (or the pseudogene TRBV3-2); 8 bases map to TRBD1. Germline-derived CDR1 and CDR2 are LGHDT and YNNKEL (reference sequence). The CDR3 sequence is 16 residues long. V gave up 2 bases and J gave up 8 bases; unmatched junction bases: 13. In DNA form, the CDR3 reads TGTGCCAGCAGCCAACCCCGGACAGGGAAGTCTTCGGAAGCTTTCTTT. Protein product: CASSQPRTGKSSEAFF.